This entry lists 25 T cell receptor beta chains sequenced from one sample in a study of STAT5B mutations in CD4+ large granular lymphocyte leukemia. The table came from immunoSEQ multiplex PCR; TCRdb's copy has only in-frame clones and leaves some out. The sample yields about 38,000 clones, 75% to 85% seen once. The sequenced material came from CD4+ T cells from blood buffy coats. Receptors originate from a human donor in good health.

The chain is built from TRBV28 and TRBJ2-1; the D gene is possibly TRBD2 (6 bases). Trimming cost V 0 bases and J 6 bases, with 12 bases left between them. The germline V gene encodes CDR1 MDHEN and CDR2 SYDVKM. The CDR3 is 15 residues long. CDR3 residues: CASSLWQGGRNEQFF. The CDR3 nucleotides read TGTGCCAGCAGTTTATGGCAGGGAGGTCGCAATGAGCAGTTCTTC.

On this clone itself: At one end the junction does not follow the germline gene, possibly because of a read error. The V and J genes are TRBV7-9 and TRBJ2-7; D not certain. Germline-derived CDR1 and CDR2 are SEHNR and FQNEAQ (reference sequence). CDR3 length: 14 amino acids. CDR3 bases: TGTGCCAGCAGATTAGAGGCCGAATCCTACGAGCAGTACTTC. Amino acid sequence: CASRLEAESYEQYF. The variable domain in full, with the rest retrieved from reference TRBV7-9 and TRBJ2-7, is DTGVSQNPRHKITKRGQNVTFRCDPISEHNRLYWYRQTLGQGPEFLTYFQNEAQLEKSRLLSDRFSAERPKGSFSTLEIQRTEQGDSAMYLCASRLEAESYEQYFGPGTRLTVT.

The rearrangement uses TRBV19 and TRBJ2-3; the match to TRBD1 covers 8 bases. This CDR3 comprises 16 residues. The J segment lost 3 bases and the V segment lost 3 bases, leaving 8 bases of the junction unmatched. CDR1 LNHDA and CDR2 SQIVND come from the germline V gene (reference sequence). DNA for the CDR3: TGTGCCAGTAGTATGCGCCAGGGGGCCTCGACAGATACGCAGTATTTT. This encodes CASSMRQGASTDTQYF.

The table lists this clone with a few counts. This chain connects TRBV7-9 to TRBJ2-2; 7 bases agree with TRBD2. The length of the CDR3 is 16 residues. V lost 5 bases to trimming and J lost 5 bases; unmatched junction nucleotides: 11. Germline values: CDR1 SEHNR, CDR2 FQNEAQ (reference sequence). The CDR3 is CASSHLMGGTTGELFF. In DNA, the CDR3 is TGTGCCAGCAGCCACCTGATGGGGGGGACTACCGGGGAGCTGTTTTTT.

The V call is TRBV6-6, the J call TRBJ2-3, with 9 nucleotides matching TRBD2. Trimming took 6 bases from V and 7 from J; bases not matched to a gene: 14. Germline CDR1 reads MNHNY; CDR2 reads SVGAGI (reference sequence). This CDR3 region has 16 residues. Written as DNA, the CDR3 is TGTGCCAGCAGGGTATTCGGCGGGAGGGCCCGTTATACGCAGTATTTT. This gives the protein CASRVFGGRARYTQYF.

The chain has TRBV9 and TRBJ1-4, with D unresolved. The CDR3 contains 16 residues. Trimming cost V 4 bases and J 0 bases, with 13 bases left between them. The V gene's germline CDR1 is SGDLS and CDR2 YYNGEE. This CDR3 reads CASSNGRIATNEKLFF. In DNA form, the CDR3 reads TGTGCCAGCAGCAATGGACGGATTGCAACTAATGAAAAACTGTTTTTT.

The J gene is TRBJ2-1, the V gene TRBV13; 9 positions agree with TRBD1. The CDR3 is 15 residues long. With 6 bases clipped from V and 3 bases from J, the junction kept 6 bases outside the gene matches. Germline V gene lookup returns CDR1 PRHDT and CDR2 FYEKMQ (reference sequence). As DNA, the CDR3 is TGTGCCAGCAGTTCCGGGACAGGGCTCTACAATGAGCAGTTCTTC. Residues: CASSSGTGLYNEQFF.

This clone was observed a single time. The CDR3, as DNA: TGTGCCAGCAGCTTAATTTCTGCGAGGGGGACCCAGTACTTC. Translated, it gives CASSLISARGTQYF. The chain uses TRBV7-9 and TRBJ2-5, with D possibly called TRBD1 or TRBD2 (5 bases each). The CDR3 length is 14 residues. Deletions cut 2 bases from V and 7 bases from J, with 14 bases between. CDR1 is SEHNR and CDR2 is FQNEAQ in the germline V gene (reference sequence). Looking up the rest from reference TRBV7-9 and TRBJ2-5 gives the full variable domain: DTGVSQNPRHKITKRGQNVTFRCDPISEHNRLYWYRQTLGQGPEFLTYFQNEAQLEKSRLLSDRFSAERPKGSFSTLEIQRTEQGDSAMYLCASSLISARGTQYFGPGTRLLVL.

CDR3 residues: CASSPPTTTSGNTIYF. The CDR3 nucleotides read TGTGCCAGCTCACCGCCGACCACGACCTCTGGAAACACCATATATTTT. This chain links TRBV18 with TRBJ1-3; D ambiguous. The V end was cut by 3 bases, the J end by 0 bases, with 12 bases between. Germline V gene sequence: CDR1 KGHSH, CDR2 LQKENI. This CDR3 has 16 residues.

This chain uses TRBV2 with TRBJ2-7, with 8 bases matching TRBD1. Germline loops: CDR1 SNHLY, CDR2 FYNNEI. Trimming cost V 3 bases and J 3 bases; bases outside gene matches: 7. The CDR3 contains 15 residues. CDR3: CASSDQGRGLYEQYF. CDR3 DNA sequence: TGTGCCAGCAGTGATCAGGGCAGGGGGCTCTACGAGCAGTACTTC.

The chain combines TRBV2 with TRBJ2-7; 7 nucleotides align to TRBD1. The germline V gene has CDR1 SNHLY and CDR2 FYNNEI. The CDR3 totals 13 residues. J lost 5 bases, V lost 6 bases, and 7 bases had no gene match. The CDR3 nucleotides are TGTGCCAGCAGGACAGGGTTTTTAGACGAGCAGTACTTC. The encoded protein is CASRTGFLDEQYF.

This clone occurred a few times. The CDR3 sequence is CASSQDGTGSNQPQHF. Written as DNA, the CDR3 is TGCGCCAGCAGCCAAGACGGGACAGGTAGCAATCAGCCCCAGCATTTT. The chain employs TRBV4-1 and TRBJ1-5; TRBD1 matches 8 bases. V gave up 0 bases and J gave up 0 bases; unmatched junction bases: 1. Germline CDR1 is MGHRA and CDR2 is YSYEKL. CDR3 length: 16 residues.

The chain combines TRBV27 with TRBJ2-5; maybe TRBD2 (6 bases). V lost 4 bases to trimming and J lost 5 bases, with 20 bases between them. Germline CDR1 reads MNHEY; CDR2 reads SMNVEV (reference sequence). CDR3 length equals 16 residues. CDR3 sequence reads: CASSSDSGGSSETQYF. The CDR3 nucleotides are TGTGCCAGCAGTTCGGATAGCGGCGGGTCCTCGGAGACCCAGTACTTC.

The CDR3 bases are TGTGCCAGCAGACCCCTAGCGGGGCAGAACACCGGGGAGCTGTTTTTT. It codes for CASRPLAGQNTGELFF. The gene calls are TRBV11-2 and TRBJ2-2; 9 nucleotides line up with TRBD2. The CDR3 is 16 amino acids. The germline V gene has CDR1 SGHAT and CDR2 FQNNGV. After removal of 6 bases from V and 1 base from J, the junction contained 6 bases not matched to a gene.

V usage is TRBV4-1 and J usage is TRBJ2-7; TRBD1 matches 7 bases. CDR3 length: 18 residues. Germline V gives CDR1 MGHRA, CDR2 YSYEKL. V was pared by 0 bases and J by 3 bases, with 14 bases of the junction left unmatched. The CDR3 DNA reads TGCGCCAGCAGCCAAGATAGGGGGCTAGGCCTAGTTTTCTACGAGCAGTACTTC. The encoded protein is CASSQDRGLGLVFYEQYF.

The J gene is TRBJ2-2, the V gene TRBV9, with 8 bases lining up with TRBD2. The CDR3 loop spans 15 amino acids. J was trimmed by 2 bases and V by 0 bases; bases with no gene match: 0. Looked up from germline, CDR1 is SGDLS and CDR2 is YYNGEE. CDR3 sequence (DNA): TGTGCCAGCAGCGTAGTAGCGGGAAACACCGGGGAGCTGTTTTTT. This sequence encodes CASSVVAGNTGELFF. Complete variable domain (other parts from reference TRBV9 and TRBJ2-2): DSGVTQTPKHLITATGQRVTLRCSPRSGDLSVYWYQQSLDQGLQFLIQYYNGEERAKGNILERFSAQQFPDLHSELNLSSLELGDSALYFCASSVVAGNTGELFFGEGSRLTVL.

This chain links TRBV5-4 with TRBJ2-7, with TRBD2 matching over 9 bases. The CDR3 consists of 14 residues. Unmatched junction bases numbered 3, after V lost 2 bases and J lost 3 bases. Germline V gene data show CDR1 as SGHNT and CDR2 as YYREEE (reference sequence). CDR3 sequence: CASSLLSGSYEQYF. CDR3 nucleotide sequence: TGTGCCAGCAGCTTACTTAGCGGGAGCTACGAGCAGTACTTC.

This clone was found a few times. In this CDR3 the conserved last residue, phenylalanine or tryptophan, is missing, so a read error is likely. The limits of the CDR3 on the DNA are not certain, so only TCRdb's listed CDR3 is given. This rearrangement joins TRBV23-1 to TRBJ1-4. TRBV23-1 is an ORF; its function is uncertain. The CDR3 is made up of 10 amino acids, end residues included. The CDR3 sequence: CASSPRGPFL.

The J gene is TRBJ1-5, the V gene TRBV27; TRBD1 matches at 8 bases. V shed 6 bases, J shed 1 base, and the junction held 5 bases outside the gene matches. The length of the CDR3 is 15 residues. Germline lookup yields CDR1 MNHEY and CDR2 SMNVEV (reference sequence). Written as DNA, the CDR3 is TGTGCCAGCAGCCGGACAGGGCCGAGCAATCAGCCCCAGCATTTT. Its protein product is CASSRTGPSNQPQHF.

The gene calls are TRBV1 and TRBJ2-3; the table's D call, TRBD2, has no DNA check behind it. TRBV1 is flagged as a pseudogene. The CDR3 covers 15 residues. This CDR3 is CTSSQAAGGTDTQYF. In DNA form, the CDR3 reads TGCACCAGCAGCCAGGCGGCGGGAGGAACAGATACGCAGTATTTT.

The J gene is TRBJ1-4, the V gene TRBV6-5; 11 positions agree with TRBD1. The CDR3 consists of 15 residues. From germline, CDR1 is MNHEY and CDR2 SVGAGI. The trim removed 4 bases at V and 8 bases at J, leaving 6 bases unmatched. DNA of the CDR3: TGTGCCAGCAGTTCCTGGACAGGGGGCGCGGAAAAACTGTTTTTT. This encodes CASSSWTGGAEKLFF.

The chain employs TRBV2 and TRBJ2-5, with D uncertain. Germline V gene data show CDR1 as SNHLY and CDR2 as FYNNEI. V was clipped by 1 base and J by 2 bases, with 11 bases between them. CDR3 length: 15 residues. The CDR3, as DNA: TGTGCCAGCAGTGAAGTAGGGTTTGGGCAAGAGACCCAGTACTTC. Translating gives CASSEVGFGQETQYF.

V usage is TRBV7-2 and J usage is TRBJ2-1; possibly TRBD1 for D (5 bases). Between the trimmed V and J ends, which lost 3 bases and 9 bases, there was a span of 9 bases. There are 12 residues in the CDR3. The germline gives CDR1 SGHTA, CDR2 FQGNSA. This CDR3 reads CASSFRVAEQFF. The DNA of the CDR3 is TGTGCCAGCAGCTTCAGGGTAGCTGAGCAGTTCTTC.

The chain links TRBV4-3 to TRBJ2-7; 9 bases map to TRBD1. From germline, CDR1 is LGHNA and CDR2 YSLEER. The CDR3 has 15 amino acids. The trim removed 4 bases at V and 4 bases at J, leaving 8 bases unmatched. DNA of the CDR3: TGCGCCAGCAGCCGCCAGACAGGGGGTGCATACGAGCAGTACTTC. Protein sequence: CASSRQTGGAYEQYF.

The chain joins TRBV2 to TRBJ2-2, with 8 bases matching TRBD2. V shed 5 bases and J 0 bases; nucleotides not matched to a gene: 2. CDR1 is SNHLY, CDR2 FYNNEI, per germline. The CDR3 is made up of 15 amino acids. The CDR3 loop reads CASSLGGANTGELFF. The CDR3 nucleotides are TGTGCCAGCAGTCTCGGGGGGGCGAACACCGGGGAGCTGTTTTTT.